One and the same sample provided the 27 T cell receptor beta chains below, sequenced in a study of a mutant IDH1 vaccine in newly diagnosed glioma. Method: immunoSEQ multiplex PCR; TCRdb's copy keeps in-frame clones and lacks some. The data contain around 29,000 clones, about 85% of them singletons. Their antigens are not known. The time point denotes: week 23, last vaccination. Vaccine doses each comprised 300 ug of mutant IDH1 20-mer peptide, with topical imiquimod. This specimen was PBMCs, taken from a glioma patient whose treatment included an IDH1 peptide vaccine. The receptors were sampled from a woman aged 18-29 years with glioma.

Of note for this clone: Other nucleotide sequences from this sample produce the same CDR3. The gene calls are TRBV5-1 and TRBJ1-3; D gene uncertain. Between the trimmed V and J ends, which lost 0 bases and 0 bases, there was a span of 4 bases. The CDR3 has 14 residues. Germline V gives CDR1 SGHRS, CDR2 YFSETQ. The CDR3 DNA sequence: TGCGCCAGCAGCTTGGCAGGCTCTGGAAACACCATATATTTT. Its protein product is CASSLAGSGNTIYF.

The rearrangement links TRBV18 to TRBJ1-1; 9 bases are shared with TRBD1. Germline trimming cut 4 bases from V and 7 bases from J; bases unmatched to any gene: 7. CDR1 is KGHSH, CDR2 LQKENI, per germline. The CDR3 has 14 residues. The CDR3 nucleotides are TGTGCCAGCTCACGACGACAGGGGGAGGGTGAAGCTTTCTTT. It codes for CASSRRQGEGEAFF. Using reference TRBV18 and TRBJ1-1 for the parts outside the CDR3, the full variable domain is NAGVMQNPRHLVRRRGQEARLRCSPMKGHSHVYWYRQLPEEGLKFMVYLQKENIIDESGMPKERFSAEFPKEGPSILRIQQVVRGDSAAYFCASSRRQGEGEAFFGQGTRLTVV.

This clone was seen more than once but under ten times. V is TRBV7-9 and J is TRBJ2-1; D is unresolved. Germline CDR1 and CDR2: SEHNR and FQNEAQ (reference sequence). CDR3 size: 14 residues. The V end was cut by 1 base, the J end by 0 bases, with 4 bases between. For the CDR3, the DNA is TGTGCCAGCAGCTTAGGTAGCTCCTACAATGAGCAGTTCTTC. This translates into CASSLGSSYNEQFF.

V gene TRBV25-1 combines with J gene TRBJ2-3, with 7 bases aligning to TRBD2. With 3 bases clipped from V and 2 bases from J, the junction kept 8 bases outside the gene matches. Germline V gene data show CDR1 as MGHDK and CDR2 as SYGVNS. This CDR3 comprises 16 residues. CDR3: CASSEDAGDSTDTQYF. The CDR3 DNA sequence: TGTGCCAGCAGTGAGGACGCGGGGGACTCCACAGATACGCAGTATTTT.

The chain joins TRBV7-8 to TRBJ2-3; D remains unclear. This CDR3 comprises 15 residues. V was trimmed by 0 bases and J by 2 bases, leaving 9 bases between them. Germline V gene data show CDR1 as SGHVS and CDR2 as FQNEAQ. The CDR3 DNA reads as TGTGCCAGCAGCTTAGCTTTCACTTCCACAGATACGCAGTATTTT. As protein: CASSLAFTSTDTQYF.

V is TRBV11-2 and J is TRBJ1-1; TRBD1 matches 9 bases. The CDR3 runs to 13 residues. Losses at the gene ends were 0 bases for V and 11 bases for J; bases not matched to a gene: 4. The germline CDR1 and CDR2 sequences are SGHAT and FQNNGV. The CDR3 DNA reads as TGTGCCAGCAGCTTAGAGGGGACAGGGTTCGCTTTCTTT. Its translation: CASSLEGTGFAFF.

This clone was recorded only once. The gene calls are TRBV5-4 and TRBJ1-3, with 10 positions matching TRBD1. The V gene's germline CDR1 is SGHNT and CDR2 YYREEE (reference sequence). This CDR3 comprises 14 residues. V lost 4 bases to trimming and J lost 8 bases; unmatched junction nucleotides: 6. The CDR3 sequence is CASSPDRGLYTIYF. The CDR3 DNA reads as TGTGCCAGCAGCCCAGACAGGGGGCTATACACCATATATTTT.

In the case of this clone: Within the sample, other DNA sequences also encode this same CDR3. The chain recombines TRBV6-1 with TRBJ2-1; D gene unclear. The CDR3 length is 12 residues. CDR1 and CDR2 (germline): MNHNS, SASEGT. V lost 2 bases and J 6 bases, leaving 5 bases between the germline ends. Written as DNA, the CDR3 is TGTGCCAGCAGTGAACCAGGCAATGAGCAGTTCTTC. It encodes CASSEPGNEQFF.

V and J are TRBV19 and TRBJ2-6, with D hard to call. Trimming left V 0 bases short and J 4 bases short, with 10 bases between. This CDR3 has 16 residues. Germline V gene sequence: CDR1 LNHDA, CDR2 SQIVND (reference sequence). The CDR3 nucleotides read TGTGCCAGTAGTATAGATTTGGTAACGGGGGCCAACGTCCTGACTTTC. It is translated as CASSIDLVTGANVLTF. Full variable domain (missing parts from reference TRBV19 and TRBJ2-6): DGGITQSPKYLFRKEGQNVTLSCEQNLNHDAMYWYRQDPGQGLRLIYYSQIVNDFQKGDIAEGYSVSREKKESFPLTVTSAQKNPTAFYLCASSIDLVTGANVLTFGAGSRLTVL.

This chain connects TRBV25-1 to TRBJ1-6; D remains ambiguous. V lost 2 bases and J 7 bases, leaving 12 bases between the germline ends. The CDR3 loop spans 15 amino acids. Germline values: CDR1 MGHDK, CDR2 SYGVNS. CDR3 amino acids: CASSERWASNSPLHF. CDR3 nucleotide sequence: TGTGCCAGCAGTGAACGGTGGGCATCCAATTCACCCCTCCACTTT.

The rearrangement joins TRBV23-1 to TRBJ2-7, with TRBD1 matching over 10 bases. TRBV23-1 falls under the ORF class, with uncertain function. The CDR3 length is 13 residues. The trim removed 9 bases at V and 5 bases at J, leaving 7 bases unmatched. CDR3 coding DNA: TGCGCCAGTTCGGGACAGGGGAGGCACGAGCAGTACTTC. This codes for CASSGQGRHEQYF.

The chain carries TRBV4-2 and TRBJ2-1, with 8 bases identical to TRBD2. The CDR3 has 18 amino acids. V lost 3 bases, J lost 3 bases, and 13 bases stayed unmatched. Germline V gene sequence: CDR1 LGHNA, CDR2 YNFKEQ. As DNA, the CDR3 is TGTGCCAGCAGCCACCTCGATAGCGGGGCCGAACTCTACAATGAGCAGTTCTTC. Its protein product is CASSHLDSGAELYNEQFF.

The J gene is TRBJ2-3, the V gene TRBV6-1, with 10 bases aligning to TRBD2. Looked up from germline, CDR1 is MNHNS and CDR2 is SASEGT. CDR3 length: 15 amino acids. Trimming cost V 1 base and J 6 bases; bases outside gene matches: 4. The CDR3 DNA reads as TGTGCCAGCAGTGAAGAAGCGGGGGGGCCCGATACGCAGTATTTT. This gives the protein CASSEEAGGPDTQYF.

This clone counts as medium-sized (0.01 to 0.1%). The chain joins TRBV29-1 to TRBJ2-5, with D possibly being TRBD1 or TRBD2 (5 bases each). V shed 3 bases and J shed 5 bases, with 16 bases lying between them. Per the germline V gene, CDR1 is SQVTM and CDR2 is ANQGSEA. The CDR3 is 14 amino acids. The CDR3 reads CSVEPGPVLETQYF. The DNA of the CDR3 is TGCAGCGTTGAGCCGGGACCGGTTCTTGAGACCCAGTACTTC.

This clone was observed once. The V gene is TRBV27, the J gene TRBJ2-5; 9 positions match TRBD1. Trimming removed 6 bases from V and 5 bases from J; junction bases left unmatched: 7. CDR1 and CDR2 (germline): MNHEY, SMNVEV (reference sequence). The CDR3 runs to 14 residues. CDR3 region: CASRLTGGRETQYF. The CDR3 region has the DNA TGTGCCAGCAGGTTGACAGGGGGGAGGGAGACCCAGTACTTC.

J is TRBJ2-1 and V is TRBV11-3, with D possibly being TRBD1 or TRBD2 (6 bases each). V gave up 8 bases and J gave up 4 bases, with 12 bases separating them. The CDR3 length is 13 residues. Germline lookup yields CDR1 SGHNT and CDR2 YENEEA. CDR3 amino acids: CASGRGQYNEQFF. The CDR3 DNA reads TGTGCCAGCGGACGGGGGCAGTACAATGAGCAGTTCTTC.

This chain connects TRBV28 to TRBJ1-1; a weak D match, TRBD1 (5 bases). Germline loops: CDR1 MDHEN, CDR2 SYDVKM. This CDR3 comprises 14 residues. Trimming removed 2 bases from V and 0 bases from J, with 7 bases in between. The CDR3, as DNA: TGTGCCAGCAGTTTACGGGGGATGAACACTGAAGCTTTCTTT. This encodes CASSLRGMNTEAFF.

The V and J genes are TRBV5-4 and TRBJ1-1; D might be TRBD1 (5 bases). The CDR3 consists of 14 residues. Per the germline V gene, CDR1 is SGHNT and CDR2 is YYREEE (reference sequence). V was pared by 4 bases and J by 0 bases, with 10 bases between. This chain's CDR3 is CASSDPGVNTEAFF. The CDR3 region has the DNA TGTGCCAGCAGCGACCCGGGGGTGAACACTGAAGCTTTCTTT.

The chain is built from TRBV30 and TRBJ1-1; no clear D gene. The CDR3 totals 10 residues. The germline V gene encodes CDR1 GTSNPN and CDR2 SVGIG (reference sequence). The V gene lost 7 bases and the J gene lost 11 bases, with 14 bases spanning the gap. The CDR3 coding sequence is TGTGCCTCCGGTCCACCGCCCGCTTTCTTT. It is translated as CASGPPPAFF.

The chain combines TRBV5-8 with TRBJ1-2; D is undetermined. This CDR3 region has 14 residues. Germline loops: CDR1 SGHTS, CDR2 YDEGEE. The V end lost 1 base, the J end lost 3 bases, and 10 bases lay between the germline ends. CDR3 loop: CASSLRASDYGYTF. The CDR3 DNA reads as TGTGCCAGCAGCTTGCGGGCATCCGACTATGGCTACACCTTC.

The chain couples TRBV28 to TRBJ2-2; perhaps TRBD1 as D (5 bases). The ends were cut back, 2 bases at V and 7 bases at J, with 8 bases in the middle. The germline V gene encodes CDR1 MDHEN and CDR2 SYDVKM. This CDR3 has 13 residues. The CDR3 bases are TGTGCCAGCAGTTTACAGGGATACGGGGAGCTGTTTTTT. Protein sequence: CASSLQGYGELFF. The complete variable domain, with remaining parts taken from reference TRBV28 and TRBJ2-2, reads DVKVTQSSRYLVKRTGEKVFLECVQDMDHENMFWYRQDPGLGLRLIYFSYDVKMKEKGDIPEGYSVSREKKERFSLILESASTNQTSMYLCASSLQGYGELFFGEGSRLTVL.

The gene calls are TRBV5-1 and TRBJ2-5; D gene unclear. Germline CDR1 is SGHRS and CDR2 is YFSETQ. Trimming pared 2 bases from V and 5 bases from J, leaving 13 bases between. There are 14 residues in the CDR3. CDR3 in amino acids: CASSFATGSETQYF. For the CDR3, the DNA is TGCGCCAGCAGCTTCGCGACTGGGTCGGAGACCCAGTACTTC.

The chain employs TRBV19 and TRBJ2-5; TRBD1 is a possible D gene (5 bases). The germline V gene has CDR1 LNHDA and CDR2 SQIVND (reference sequence). This CDR3 contains 14 residues. Between the trimmed V and J ends, which lost 3 bases and 1 base, there was a span of 9 bases. The CDR3 DNA is TGTGCCAGTAGTATGGGGCTGGGCCAAGAGACCCAGTACTTC. This translates into CASSMGLGQETQYF.

The chain recombines TRBV7-3 with TRBJ2-1, with 11 bases identical to TRBD2. The CDR3 has 17 residues. Germline values: CDR1 SGHTA, CDR2 FQGTGA. J lost 0 bases, V lost 5 bases, and 6 bases had no gene match. The CDR3, as DNA: TGTGCCAGCAGCAAAGGGACTAGCGGAAACTCCTACAATGAGCAGTTCTTC. The encoded protein is CASSKGTSGNSYNEQFF. The full variable domain, rest sourced from reference TRBV7-3 and TRBJ2-1, is GAGVSQTPSNKVTEKGKYVELRCDPISGHTALYWYRQSLGQGPEFLIYFQGTGAADDSGLPNDRFFAVRPEGSVSTLKIQRTERGDSAVYLCASSKGTSGNSYNEQFFGPGTRLTVL.

CDR3 sequence reads: CASSGPGNTEAFF. In DNA form, the CDR3 reads TGTGCCAGCTCCGGACCAGGGAACACTGAAGCTTTCTTT. This chain links TRBV18 with TRBJ1-1; D is ambiguous. This CDR3 comprises 13 residues. Germline V CDR1 and CDR2: KGHSH, LQKENI. V was trimmed by 6 bases and J by 1 base, leaving 9 bases between them.

CDR3 bases: TGTGCCAGCAGCTGGACCTACAGGGGGTTCGGGGGCTACACCTTC. Amino acids: CASSWTYRGFGGYTF. The chain carries TRBV5-6 and TRBJ1-2; 8 bases agree with TRBD1. V shed 3 bases, J shed 8 bases, and the junction held 12 bases outside the gene matches. The CDR3 sequence is 15 residues long. Per germline, CDR1 SGHDT and CDR2 YYEEEE. The variable domain in full, with the rest retrieved from reference TRBV5-6 and TRBJ1-2, is DAGVTQSPTHLIKTRGQQVTLRCSPKSGHDTVSWYQQALGQGPQFIFQYYEEEERQRGNFPDRFSGHQFPNYSSELNVNALLLGDSALYLCASSWTYRGFGGYTFGSGTRLTVV.

The chain's CDR3 is CASSSYSSGANVLTF. The CDR3 bases are TGTGCCAGCAGCTCATACAGTTCTGGGGCCAACGTCCTGACTTTC. The V call is TRBV7-2, the J call TRBJ2-6, with D unclear. V was trimmed by 4 bases and J by 1 base, leaving 8 bases between them. Germline V CDR1 and CDR2: SGHTA, FQGNSA. This CDR3 contains 15 residues.